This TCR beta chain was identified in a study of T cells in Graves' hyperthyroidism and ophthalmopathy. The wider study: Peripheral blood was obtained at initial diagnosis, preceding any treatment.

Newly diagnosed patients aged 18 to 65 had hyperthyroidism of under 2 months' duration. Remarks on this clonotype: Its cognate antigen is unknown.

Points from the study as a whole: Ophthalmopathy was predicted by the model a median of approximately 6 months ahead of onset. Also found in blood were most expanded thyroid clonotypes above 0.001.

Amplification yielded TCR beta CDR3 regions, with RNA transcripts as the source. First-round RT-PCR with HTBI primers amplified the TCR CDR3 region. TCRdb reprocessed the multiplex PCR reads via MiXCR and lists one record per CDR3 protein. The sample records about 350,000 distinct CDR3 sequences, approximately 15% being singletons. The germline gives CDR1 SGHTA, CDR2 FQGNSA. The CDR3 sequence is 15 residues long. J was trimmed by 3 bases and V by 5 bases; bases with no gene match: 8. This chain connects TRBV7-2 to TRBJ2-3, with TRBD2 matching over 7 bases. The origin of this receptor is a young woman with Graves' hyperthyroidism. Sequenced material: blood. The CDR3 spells CASSPRAGPTDTQYF. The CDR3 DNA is TGTGCCAGCAGCCCCCGAGCGGGGCCTACAGATACGCAGTATTTT.